These T cell receptor beta chains were read from a single sample in a study of T cell changes during pregnancy in multiple sclerosis. The method was immunoSEQ multiplex PCR; TCRdb's version includes in-frame clones alone and lacks a portion of them. The sample carries some 100,000 clones, around nine tenths recorded once. The sequences come from peripheral blood, collected in the second trimester of pregnancy. These receptors came from a female donor with multiple sclerosis, enrolled in a pregnancy study. Both conserved end residues are part of each CDR3. The order of the fields is D gene, clone size, V gene, J gene, CDR3 DNA, CDR3 protein. The D gene is left open where the match is weak. Clone size appears in some rows only: once, few, many, or a class for an expanded clone.

d_gene: TRBD1; abundance: -; v_gene: TRBV19; j_gene: TRBJ1-4; CDR3nt: TGTGCCAGTAGTGTCCAGGGACAGCATGAAAAACTGTTTTTT; CDR3aa: CASSVQGQHEKLFF
d_gene: TRBD2; abundance: -; v_gene: TRBV5-1; j_gene: TRBJ2-7; CDR3nt: TGCGCCAGCAGCCCAAACCCTAGCGGGAGCTCCTACGAGCAGTACTTC; CDR3aa: CASSPNPSGSSYEQYF
d_gene: TRBD1; abundance: once; v_gene: TRBV5-1; j_gene: TRBJ1-2; CDR3nt: TGCGCCAGCAGCTTGGAGTCGCGGACAGGGGGAAACTATGGCTACACCTTC; CDR3aa: CASSLESRTGGNYGYTF
d_gene: TRBD1; abundance: once; v_gene: TRBV6-5; j_gene: TRBJ1-6; CDR3nt: TGTGCCAGCAGTTACTCTGGCAGGGGGGATTCACCCCTCCACTTT; CDR3aa: CASSYSGRGDSPLHF
d_gene: TRBD1; abundance: -; v_gene: TRBV29-1; j_gene: TRBJ2-7; CDR3nt: TGCAGCGTCGGGACAGGGAACTCCTACGAGCAGTACTTC; CDR3aa: CSVGTGNSYEQYF
d_gene: TRBD2; abundance: once; v_gene: TRBV9; j_gene: TRBJ2-1; CDR3nt: TGTGCCAGCAGCGTAATTGGGACTAGCGGGGCAAACTACAATGAGCAGTTCTTC; CDR3aa: CASSVIGTSGANYNEQFF
d_gene: -; abundance: -; v_gene: TRBV14; j_gene: TRBJ2-1; CDR3nt: TGTGCCAGCAGCCAAGTCGCGGGGTTTGCCAATGAGCAGTTCTTC; CDR3aa: CASSQVAGFANEQFF
d_gene: -; abundance: -; v_gene: TRBV4-1; j_gene: TRBJ1-2; CDR3nt: TGCGCCAGCAGCCAAGATGGACTGAACTATGGCTACACCTTC; CDR3aa: CASSQDGLNYGYTF
d_gene: -; abundance: -; v_gene: TRBV2; j_gene: TRBJ1-1; CDR3nt: TGTGCCAGCATTATTGGCAGGATACTTGAAGCTTTCTTT; CDR3aa: CASIIGRILEAFF
d_gene: TRBD1; abundance: -; v_gene: TRBV29-1; j_gene: TRBJ2-7; CDR3nt: TGCAGCGTCGGCGGAGGGACAGGGAGTACGGAGCAGTACTTC; CDR3aa: CSVGGGTGSTEQYF
d_gene: -; abundance: -; v_gene: TRBV6-1; j_gene: TRBJ1-4; CDR3nt: TGTGCCAGCAGTGAGGGCGCCTCGTTCGTTTTT; CDR3aa: CASSEGASFVF
d_gene: -; abundance: -; v_gene: TRBV9; j_gene: TRBJ1-4; CDR3nt: TGTGCCAGCAGCGTCAGGGGATCAGCTAATGAAAAACTGTTTTTT; CDR3aa: CASSVRGSANEKLFF
d_gene: TRBD1; abundance: -; v_gene: TRBV18; j_gene: TRBJ1-4; CDR3nt: TGTGCCAGCTCACCAGGACAGGGCAATGAAAAACTGTTTTTT; CDR3aa: CASSPGQGNEKLFF
d_gene: -; abundance: -; v_gene: TRBV14; j_gene: TRBJ2-1; CDR3nt: TGTGCCAGCAGCCCGAGGGGGGGTCCCTACAATGAGCAGTTCTTC; CDR3aa: CASSPRGGPYNEQFF
d_gene: TRBD2; abundance: -; v_gene: TRBV9; j_gene: TRBJ2-1; CDR3nt: TGTGCCAGCAGTGGGACTAGCGGGACGTACAATGAGCAGTTCTTC; CDR3aa: CASSGTSGTYNEQFF
d_gene: -; abundance: -; v_gene: TRBV15; j_gene: TRBJ1-5; CDR3nt: TGTGCCACCAGCAGAGGACGGGTTATAGGGGGAAATCAGCCCCAGCATTTT; CDR3aa: CATSRGRVIGGNQPQHF
d_gene: -; abundance: -; v_gene: TRBV19; j_gene: TRBJ1-1; CDR3nt: TGTGCCAGTAGACGCAGGAACACTGAAGCTTTCTTT; CDR3aa: CASRRRNTEAFF
d_gene: -; abundance: -; v_gene: TRBV5-1; j_gene: TRBJ1-1; CDR3nt: TGCGCCAGCAGGGGGGGGCAGGTTGAAGCTTTCTTT; CDR3aa: CASRGGQVEAFF
d_gene: -; abundance: -; v_gene: TRBV5-5; j_gene: TRBJ1-5; CDR3nt: TGTGCCAGCAGCTTGAGGCAGGGAAATCAGCCCCAGCATTTT; CDR3aa: CASSLRQGNQPQHF
d_gene: -; abundance: -; v_gene: TRBV20-1; j_gene: TRBJ2-1; CDR3nt: TGCAGTGCTAGAGTAAATGAGCAGTTCTTC; CDR3aa: CSARVNEQFF
d_gene: -; abundance: -; v_gene: TRBV14; j_gene: TRBJ2-3; CDR3nt: TGTGCCAGCAGCCGAAGGGAGCACACAGATACGCAGTATTTT; CDR3aa: CASSRREHTDTQYF
d_gene: -; abundance: -; v_gene: TRBV28; j_gene: TRBJ1-1; CDR3nt: TGTGCCAGCATCCCACAGCCGGGACAACCGAACACTGAAGCTTTCTTT; CDR3aa: CASIPQPGQPNTEAFF
d_gene: TRBD1; abundance: once; v_gene: TRBV28; j_gene: TRBJ1-2; CDR3nt: TGTGCCATCCTTTTGACAGGGAAGGGAGGCTACACCTTC; CDR3aa: CAILLTGKGGYTF
d_gene: -; abundance: -; v_gene: TRBV5-1; j_gene: TRBJ1-4; CDR3nt: TGCGCCAGCAGCTTGGAGGCGGCGGGAGGTGAAAAACTGTTTTTT; CDR3aa: CASSLEAAGGEKLFF
d_gene: -; abundance: -; v_gene: TRBV2; j_gene: TRBJ1-2; CDR3nt: TGTGCCAGCAGTACGACAGCTAACTATGGCTACACCTTC; CDR3aa: CASSTTANYGYTF
d_gene: -; abundance: -; v_gene: TRBV6-4; j_gene: TRBJ2-2; CDR3nt: TGTGCCAGCAGTGAGGGCAGCACCGGGGAGCTGTTTTTT; CDR3aa: CASSEGSTGELFF
d_gene: -; abundance: -; v_gene: TRBV7-6; j_gene: TRBJ2-1; CDR3nt: TGTGCCAGCAGCCCGCAAGGGGGGGGCAATGAGCAGTTCTTC; CDR3aa: CASSPQGGGNEQFF
d_gene: -; abundance: -; v_gene: TRBV20-1; j_gene: TRBJ2-7; CDR3nt: TGCAGTGCTACCAGCTCCTACGAGCAGTACTTC; CDR3aa: CSATSSYEQYF
d_gene: -; abundance: -; v_gene: TRBV7-3; j_gene: TRBJ2-1; CDR3nt: TGTGCCAGCAGCTCGACGGGGGCAGGGGGATATGAGCAGTTCTTC; CDR3aa: CASSSTGAGGYEQFF
d_gene: TRBD1; abundance: -; v_gene: TRBV6-1; j_gene: TRBJ1-4; CDR3nt: TGTGCCAGCAGTGAACCGAGGGGGCCAGCTAATGAAAAACTGTTTTTT; CDR3aa: CASSEPRGPANEKLFF
d_gene: -; abundance: -; v_gene: TRBV30; j_gene: TRBJ2-1; CDR3nt: TGTGCCTGGAAAGGTGACAGGCGTTACAATGAGCAGTTCTTC; CDR3aa: CAWKGDRRYNEQFF